This T cell receptor (beta chain) stems from a study of control samples from healthy donors and cancer patients. Method: immunoSEQ multiplex PCR; TCRdb's copy keeps in-frame clones and lacks some. The table has approximately 150,000 clones, roughly 93% seen once. This clonotype originated in a man younger than 30 in good health. Sequenced material: blood.

The CDR3 DNA follows: TGTGCCAGCAGGACAGGGGTGAACACTGAAGCTTTCTTT. Its protein is CASRTGVNTEAFF. The chain recombines TRBV7-2 with TRBJ1-1; 8 bases match TRBD1. CDR1 and CDR2 (germline): SGHTA, FQGNSA. Germline trimming cut 6 bases from V and 0 bases from J; bases unmatched to any gene: 0. This CDR3 has 13 amino acids. Complete variable domain (other parts from reference TRBV7-2 and TRBJ1-1): GAGVSQSPSNKVTEKGKDVELRCDPISGHTALYWYRQSLGQGLEFLIYFQGNSAPDKSGLPSDRFSAERTGGSVSTLTIQRTQQEDSAVYLCASRTGVNTEAFFGQGTRLTVV.